Below, 22 T cell receptor beta chains from the same sample are listed, as sequenced in a study of T cells after yellow fever vaccination. TCRdb recomputed calls from the 5' RACE reads with MiXCR, one row per CDR3 protein. The sample lists almost 30,000 distinct CDR3 sequences, roughly 6.1% occurring once. The sequences come from PBMCs, either bulk or a sorted T-cell subset (CD4+, CD8+, memory, or dextramer-sorted; not recorded which), collected on the day of the yellow fever booster vaccination. All receptors derive from a man younger than 45 who received the YFV17D yellow fever vaccine.

Concerning this clonotype itself: The junction does not match germline at one end; this may be a read error. The rearrangement joins TRBV24-1 to TRBJ2-3; D tentatively fits TRBD1 or TRBD2 (6 bases each). Germline CDR1 KGHDR, CDR2 SFDVKD. The CDR3 has 16 amino acids. CDR3 residues: CVTSDLGGGGTDTQYF. The CDR3 nucleotides read TGTGTCACCAGTGATTTAGGGGGAGGCGGCACAGATACGCAGTATTTT.

This clonotype was found a few times. The V gene is TRBV20-1, the J gene TRBJ1-1; perhaps TRBD1 as D (6 bases). The CDR3 has 14 amino acids. V lost 5 bases and J 1 base, leaving 14 bases between the germline ends. Germline V gene lookup returns CDR1 DFQATT and CDR2 SNEGSKA (reference sequence). DNA for the CDR3: TGCAGTGCTGCACAGGGAGGGGGGAACACTGAAGCTTTCTTT. Protein: CSAAQGGGNTEAFF.

The chain couples TRBV27 to TRBJ2-7, with TRBD2 identical over 7 bases. With 6 bases clipped from V and 0 bases from J, the junction kept 2 bases outside the gene matches. CDR3 length equals 13 residues. Germline V gene sequence: CDR1 MNHEY, CDR2 SMNVEV (reference sequence). The CDR3 loop is CASSRTSSYEQYF. The CDR3 nucleotides read TGTGCCAGCAGCCGGACTAGCTCCTACGAGCAGTACTTC.

The table lists this clonotype with a few counts. The V and J genes are TRBV7-6 and TRBJ2-2, with 11 nucleotides matching TRBD2. Trimming removed 1 base from V and 1 base from J; junction bases left unmatched: 2. The CDR3 is 17 amino acids. Germline CDR1 is SGHVS and CDR2 is FNYEAQ. CDR3 sequence reads: CASSLGLAGGNTGELFF. The CDR3 DNA reads TGTGCCAGCAGCTTAGGCCTAGCGGGAGGGAACACCGGGGAGCTGTTTTTT.

This clonotype was recorded many times. The V gene is TRBV11-2, the J gene TRBJ1-1, with D possibly matching TRBD1 (5 bases). The CDR3 is 18 amino acids. Trimming cost V 2 bases and J 1 base, with 20 bases left between them. The V gene's germline CDR1 is SGHAT and CDR2 FQNNGV. The CDR3 DNA is TGTGCCAGCAGCTTAATTCAGCTCGGTCAGGGACCGAACACTGAAGCTTTCTTT. This encodes CASSLIQLGQGPNTEAFF.

This clonotype occurred a few times. This chain's CDR3 is CASSLARGAGIAFF. DNA for the CDR3: TGTGCCAGCAGCTTAGCGCGAGGGGCCGGGATAGCTTTCTTT. The chain has TRBV7-9 and TRBJ1-1; D may be TRBD1 (5 bases). The V end was cut by 0 bases, the J end by 10 bases, with 15 bases between. CDR3 size: 14 residues. Germline V lookup: CDR1 SEHNR, CDR2 FQNEAQ (reference sequence).

The CDR3 loop is CSALTTAEQYF. The CDR3 DNA is TGCAGTGCTCTAACGACAGCCGAGCAGTACTTC. The chain recombines TRBV20-1 with TRBJ2-7, with D possibly matching TRBD1 (5 bases). V lost 5 bases and J lost 6, with 11 bases in between. Looked up from germline, CDR1 is DFQATT and CDR2 is SNEGSKA (reference sequence). The CDR3 runs to 11 residues.

The rearrangement uses TRBV20-1 and TRBJ1-2; D is undetermined. Trimming took off 5 bases at V and 6 bases at J, with 7 bases between the two ends. The CDR3 runs to 10 residues. The germline V gene has CDR1 DFQATT and CDR2 SNEGSKA (reference sequence). The chain's CDR3 is CSAGRDGYTF. CDR3 nucleotide sequence: TGCAGTGCTGGTCGGGATGGCTACACCTTC.

This clonotype appeared many times. This chain joins TRBV12-3 or TRBV12-4 and TRBJ2-4, with a tentative D call TRBD2 (5 bases). The length of the CDR3 is 14 residues. Trimming took 1 base from V and 5 from J, leaving 9 bases between them. In nucleotides, the CDR3 is TGTGCCAGCAGTTTAGGAGGAGCGGAAAACATTCAGTACTTC. Encoded protein: CASSLGGAENIQYF.

This clonotype was detected many times. The chain is built from TRBV3-1 and TRBJ1-2; D remains unclear. Germline-derived CDR1 and CDR2 are LGHDT and YNNKEL (reference sequence). The germline V and J ends were trimmed by 5 bases and 1 base, with 11 bases remaining between them. The CDR3 loop spans 14 amino acids. The CDR3 is CASSTGANNYGYTF. The CDR3 DNA reads as TGTGCCAGCAGCACGGGAGCAAATAACTATGGCTACACCTTC. The full variable domain, rest sourced from reference TRBV3-1 and TRBJ1-2, is DTAVSQTPKYLVTQMGNDKSIKCEQNLGHDTMYWYKQDSKKFLKIMFSYNNKELIINETVPNRFSPKSPDKAHLNLHINSLELGDSAVYFCASSTGANNYGYTFGSGTRLTVV.

This clonotype has only a few counts. The rearrangement links TRBV14 to TRBJ2-1; unclear D gene. Trimming removed 0 bases from V and 0 bases from J, with 12 bases in between. This CDR3 is 17 amino acids long. The germline gives CDR1 SGHDN, CDR2 FVKESK. The DNA for the CDR3 is TGTGCCAGCAGCCAAGATCTTCCGTTTACCTCCTACAATGAGCAGTTCTTC. Protein: CASSQDLPFTSYNEQFF.

In its sample, this clonotype was seen many times. V and J are TRBV29-1 and TRBJ2-1; D is possibly TRBD2 (5 bases). Germline CDR1 SQVTM, CDR2 ANQGSEA. The V end was cut by 7 bases, the J end by 9 bases, with 13 bases between. The CDR3 has 11 residues. CDR3 nucleotide sequence: TGCAGCGCCAACATAGCGAGTGAGCAGTTCTTC. Its protein is CSANIASEQFF.

At least ten counts were recorded for this clonotype. The rearrangement uses TRBV6-1 and TRBJ1-5; D may be TRBD1 (5 bases). V lost 6 bases and J lost 2, with 14 bases in between. CDR3 length: 15 residues. Looked up from germline, CDR1 is MNHNS and CDR2 is SASEGT. The CDR3 here is CASRDRGAGNQPQHF. CDR3 coding DNA: TGTGCCAGCAGGGACCGCGGGGCTGGCAATCAGCCCCAGCATTTT.

This clonotype was picked up many times. The genes are TRBV4-3 and TRBJ2-2; no definite D call. This CDR3 comprises 14 residues. Germline V gene data show CDR1 as LGHNA and CDR2 as YSLEER. V was cut by 6 bases and J by 3 bases, with 11 bases left in between. This CDR3 reads CASRDVMDTGELFF. DNA for the CDR3: TGCGCCAGCAGAGACGTAATGGACACCGGGGAGCTGTTTTTT.

This clonotype turned up a few times. V gene TRBV3-1 combines with J gene TRBJ2-5; TRBD1 might be the D (5 bases). The ends were cut back, 2 bases at V and 3 bases at J, with 16 bases in the middle. Germline CDR1 reads LGHDT; CDR2 reads YNNKEL (reference sequence). This CDR3 is 16 amino acids long. The CDR3 spells CASSQRPGPYEETQYF. The CDR3 nucleotides are TGTGCCAGCAGCCAAAGGCCAGGGCCTTACGAAGAGACCCAGTACTTC.

This clonotype came up many times. The gene calls are TRBV5-1 and TRBJ2-2, with D perhaps assigned TRBD1 or TRBD2 (7 bases each). Germline values: CDR1 SGHRS, CDR2 YFSETQ. This CDR3 region has 15 residues. V was pared by 3 bases and J by 5 bases, with 14 bases between. The CDR3 loop reads CASSSTGRGTGELFF. In DNA form, the CDR3 reads TGCGCCAGCAGCTCGACAGGGCGGGGGACCGGGGAGCTGTTTTTT. Full variable domain (rest looked up from reference TRBV5-1 and TRBJ2-2): KAGVTQTPRYLIKTRGQQVTLSCSPISGHRSVSWYQQTPGQGLQFLFEYFSETQRNKGNFPGRFSGRQFSNSRSEMNVSTLELGDSALYLCASSSTGRGTGELFFGEGSRLTVL.

This clonotype occurred many times. J is TRBJ2-1 and V is TRBV11-2, with no clear D. The CDR3 is 13 residues long. Per germline, CDR1 SGHAT and CDR2 FQNNGV. Deletions cut 2 bases from V and 7 bases from J, with 9 bases between. The CDR3 DNA reads TGTGCCAGCAGCTTAATACTCGGGAATGAGCAGTTCTTC. It encodes CASSLILGNEQFF.

This clonotype was counted many times. The chain is built from TRBV4-2 and TRBJ2-2, with 9 bases fitting TRBD2. The CDR3 is made up of 17 amino acids. V gave up 1 base and J gave up 4 bases; unmatched junction bases: 7. Germline V CDR1 and CDR2: LGHNA, YNFKEQ. CDR3: CASSQGGLAGITGELFF. CDR3 DNA: TGTGCCAGCAGCCAAGGCGGTCTAGCGGGAATCACCGGGGAGCTGTTTTTT.

This clonotype has at least ten counts. The genes are TRBV18 and TRBJ1-4; D unresolved. CDR1 and CDR2 from the germline V gene are KGHSH and LQKENI. V lost 6 bases and J lost 8, with 13 bases in between. The length of the CDR3 is 13 residues. CDR3 nucleotide sequence: TGTGCCAGCTCCCAATCGACCCGCGAAAAACTGTTTTTT. Protein: CASSQSTREKLFF.

This clonotype showed up just a few times. V is TRBV6-1 and J is TRBJ2-1; D not certain. Trimming left V 5 bases short and J 9 bases short, with 11 bases between. From germline, CDR1 is MNHNS and CDR2 SASEGT. The CDR3 spans 12 residues. CDR3 region: CASSRTKGEQFF. Written as DNA, the CDR3 is TGTGCCAGCAGTCGAACTAAGGGTGAGCAGTTCTTC.

This clonotype was counted many times. This sequence joins TRBV6-5 and TRBJ2-7; 10 nucleotides agree with TRBD1. The CDR3 is made up of 12 amino acids. J gave up 7 bases and V 8 bases, and 5 bases lay outside the gene matches. Per the germline V gene, CDR1 is MNHEY and CDR2 is SVGAGI. Here the CDR3 DNA reads TGTGCCAGCGGGACAGGGGTGCGGGAGCAGTACTTC. This encodes CASGTGVREQYF.

There are many counts of this clonotype. The chain is built from TRBV6-2 or TRBV6-3 and TRBJ2-7; D not certain. The germline gives CDR1 MNHEY, CDR2 SVGEGT. V gave up 7 bases and J gave up 1 base, with 17 bases separating them. The CDR3 runs to 15 residues. The CDR3 loop reads CASKDPQRASYEQYF. For the CDR3, the DNA is TGTGCCAGCAAAGACCCCCAGCGCGCGTCCTACGAGCAGTACTTC.